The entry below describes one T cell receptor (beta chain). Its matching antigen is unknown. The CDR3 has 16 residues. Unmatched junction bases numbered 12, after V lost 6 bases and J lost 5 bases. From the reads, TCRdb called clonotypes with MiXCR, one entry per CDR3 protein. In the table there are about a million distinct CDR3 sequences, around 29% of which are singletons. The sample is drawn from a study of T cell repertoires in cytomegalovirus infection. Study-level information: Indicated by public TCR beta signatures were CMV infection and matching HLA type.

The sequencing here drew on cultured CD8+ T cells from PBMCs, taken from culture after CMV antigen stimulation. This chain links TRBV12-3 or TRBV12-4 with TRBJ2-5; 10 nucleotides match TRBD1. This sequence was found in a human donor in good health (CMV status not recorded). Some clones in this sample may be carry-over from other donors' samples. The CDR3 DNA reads TGTGCCAGCAGAACCCTAATGACAGGGGGCGCGGAGACCCAGTACTTC. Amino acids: CASRTLMTGGAETQYF.